This record looks at one TCR beta chain sequence and its context. Its antigen is still unknown. It was roughly 190 ng DNA, about 30,000 T cell genomes, that sorted-subset replicate PCRs used. Sequencing was performed with immunoSEQ multiplex PCR; in TCRdb, only in-frame clones are kept and a portion is missing. The sample includes approximately 1.5 million clones, approximately 98% of them seen just once. The sample comes from a study of shared clonotypes between healthy human individuals. Study context: Those who served as donors were a couple of women and a few men between the ages of 18 and 49. Per donor, CD8 memory used one plate, CD8 naive used two, CD4 memory used three and CD4 naive used three.

Findings and limits, study-wide: Memory subsets had estimated richness that was generally smaller than that of naive subsets.

Material for sequencing was naive CD4+ T cells sorted from blood. Subset in this sample: CD45RA+ positively selected. The sequence was collected from a man aged 25 to 40 in good health.

The CDR3 spells CASSVGTSGPDTQYF. The CDR3 nucleotides read TGTGCCAGCAGCGTAGGGACTAGCGGTCCAGATACGCAGTATTTT. This chain connects TRBV9 to TRBJ2-3; 10 bases are shared with TRBD2. V gave up 0 bases and J gave up 4 bases; unmatched junction bases: 2. This CDR3 region has 15 residues. Looked up from germline, CDR1 is SGDLS and CDR2 is YYNGEE.